Following are 22 T cell receptor beta chains from one sample sequenced in a study of pediatric ulcerative colitis. TCRdb keeps only in-frame clones here, not all; method: immunoSEQ multiplex PCR. The sample holds about 14,000 clones, just under 90% seen once. The specimen was blood. The origin of the receptors is a boy between 10 and 17 years old with moderate ulcerative colitis.

This clone was counted a single time. The DNA of the CDR3 is TGTGCCAGCAGTTTTAGCGGGGGGGCCTACAATGAGCAGTTCTTC. Protein product: CASSFSGGAYNEQFF. This rearrangement joins TRBV6-5 to TRBJ2-1; 11 positions match TRBD2. The germline CDR1 and CDR2 sequences are MNHEY and SVGAGI. This CDR3 region has 15 residues. With 4 bases clipped from V and 2 bases from J, the junction kept 1 base outside the gene matches.

There are a few counts of this clone. The CDR3 nucleotides read TGCGCCAGCAGCTTGACAGGGGATCAGCCCCAGCATTTT. This sequence encodes CASSLTGDQPQHF. The V and J genes are TRBV5-1 and TRBJ1-5; 7 bases align to TRBD1. V shed 1 base and J 5 bases; nucleotides not matched to a gene: 0. The CDR3 runs 13 residues. Germline assignment: CDR1 SGHRS and CDR2 YFSETQ. The complete variable domain, with remaining parts taken from reference TRBV5-1 and TRBJ1-5, reads KAGVTQTPRYLIKTRGQQVTLSCSPISGHRSVSWYQQTPGQGLQFLFEYFSETQRNKGNFPGRFSGRQFSNSRSEMNVSTLELGDSALYLCASSLTGDQPQHFGDGTRLSIL.

The V and J genes are TRBV5-1 and TRBJ1-1; 8 nucleotides line up with TRBD1. J gave up 5 bases and V 4 bases, and 10 bases lay outside the gene matches. Germline V lookup: CDR1 SGHRS, CDR2 YFSETQ. The CDR3 has 15 residues. The CDR3 DNA reads as TGCGCCAGCAGCCTTCGCGGACAGGGAATAACTGAAGCTTTCTTT. As protein: CASSLRGQGITEAFF. The full variable domain, completed using reference TRBV5-1 and TRBJ1-1, is KAGVTQTPRYLIKTRGQQVTLSCSPISGHRSVSWYQQTPGQGLQFLFEYFSETQRNKGNFPGRFSGRQFSNSRSEMNVSTLELGDSALYLCASSLRGQGITEAFFGQGTRLTVV.

V is TRBV5-1 and J is TRBJ2-3; no reliable D call. The CDR3 runs to 14 residues. Germline values: CDR1 SGHRS, CDR2 YFSETQ. Trimming removed 5 bases at V and 0 bases at J, with 10 bases between. CDR3: CASSSTLSTDTQYF. The CDR3 bases are TGCGCCAGCAGTTCAACGTTAAGCACAGATACGCAGTATTTT. The complete variable domain, with remaining parts taken from reference TRBV5-1 and TRBJ2-3, reads KAGVTQTPRYLIKTRGQQVTLSCSPISGHRSVSWYQQTPGQGLQFLFEYFSETQRNKGNFPGRFSGRQFSNSRSEMNVSTLELGDSALYLCASSSTLSTDTQYFGPGTRLTVL.

This clone has more than one count but fewer than ten. The rearrangement links TRBV28 to TRBJ1-2; 7 nucleotides line up with TRBD1. V was clipped by 5 bases and J by 0 bases; unmatched bases: 3. This CDR3 has 14 residues. The germline V gene has CDR1 MDHEN and CDR2 SYDVKM. The CDR3 DNA reads TGTGCCAGCAGTGAAGGGACAGCTAACTATGGCTACACCTTC. The encoded protein is CASSEGTANYGYTF.

This clone was seen only once. The V gene is TRBV5-1, the J gene TRBJ1-3; D remains ambiguous. This CDR3 is built from 13 residues. V lost 5 bases and J lost 0, with 6 bases in between. Germline lookup yields CDR1 SGHRS and CDR2 YFSETQ. The CDR3 here is CASRSLSGNTIYF. In DNA, the CDR3 is TGCGCCAGCAGGTCCCTCTCTGGAAACACCATATATTTT.

The chain links TRBV10-3 to TRBJ2-3; 9 positions agree with TRBD1. The CDR3 sequence is 16 residues long. Germline assignment: CDR1 ENHRY and CDR2 SYGVKD. With V trimmed by 2 bases and J by 5 bases, 8 bases remained unmatched. This chain's CDR3 is CAISEIGTGRLDTQYF. The DNA of the CDR3 is TGTGCCATCAGTGAGATCGGGACAGGGCGTTTAGATACGCAGTATTTT.

J is TRBJ2-7 and V is TRBV11-1; 7 bases map to TRBD2. CDR1 and CDR2 from the germline V gene are SGHAT and FQDESV (reference sequence). The junction had 7 bases not matched to a gene; V was cut back by 8 bases and J by 0 bases. The length of the CDR3 is 14 residues. CDR3 coding DNA: TGTGCCAGCGCAATGGGAGGGACCTCCTACGAGCAGTACTTC. It specifies CASAMGGTSYEQYF.

This clone is a singleton in its sample. The V gene is TRBV13, the J gene TRBJ2-7; 8 bases align to TRBD2. Germline V gives CDR1 PRHDT, CDR2 FYEKMQ (reference sequence). J gave up 2 bases and V 5 bases, and 5 bases lay outside the gene matches. This CDR3 region has 14 residues. The CDR3: CASSLSGVPYEQYF. DNA for the CDR3: TGTGCCAGCAGCCTTAGCGGGGTCCCCTACGAGCAGTACTTC.

The J gene is TRBJ1-5, the V gene TRBV27; D might be TRBD1 (5 bases). The germline gives CDR1 MNHEY, CDR2 SMNVEV (reference sequence). The CDR3 consists of 16 residues. V lost 5 bases and J lost 3, with 17 bases in between. The CDR3 nucleotides read TGTGCCAGCAGTCCGGGACCGTCGTGGGACAATCAGCCCCAGCATTTT. Translation gives CASSPGPSWDNQPQHF.

The genes are TRBV4-2 and TRBJ2-1, with TRBD2 matching over 11 bases. V lost 3 bases, J lost 6 bases, and 4 bases stayed unmatched. The germline gives CDR1 LGHNA, CDR2 YNFKEQ. The CDR3 sequence is 15 residues long. CDR3 DNA: TGTGCCAGCAGCCATTTAGCGGGAGGGTTCAATGAGCAGTTCTTC. It specifies CASSHLAGGFNEQFF.

This clone was recorded once. The V gene is TRBV7-9, the J gene TRBJ1-1; 7 nucleotides line up with TRBD1. Trimming took 5 bases from V and 0 from J; bases not matched to a gene: 9. The CDR3 has 16 amino acids. Looked up from germline, CDR1 is SEHNR and CDR2 is FQNEAQ (reference sequence). CDR3 loop: CASSPMTGRVNTEAFF. CDR3 DNA sequence: TGTGCCAGCAGCCCGATGACAGGGAGAGTGAACACTGAAGCTTTCTTT.

This clone is a singleton in its sample. The chain is built from TRBV5-6 and TRBJ2-5; D gene unclear. The CDR3 length is 12 residues. Trimming took 0 bases from V and 3 from J, leaving 3 bases between them. Germline values: CDR1 SGHDT, CDR2 YYEEEE. The DNA of the CDR3 is TGTGCCAGCAGCTTGGGTAAAGAGACCCAGTACTTC. This codes for CASSLGKETQYF.

This clone is a singleton in its sample. The V gene is TRBV6-5, the J gene TRBJ2-7; no reliable D call. This CDR3 comprises 14 residues. With 6 bases removed from V and 1 base from J, the gap between germline ends came to 13 bases. Germline loops: CDR1 MNHEY, CDR2 SVGAGI. The CDR3, as DNA: TGTGCCAGCAGCGACCCGGGTTTTTCCTACGAGCAGTACTTC. Translation: CASSDPGFSYEQYF.

The chain combines TRBV10-2 with TRBJ1-3; TRBD1 matches 11 bases. V lost 7 bases to trimming and J lost 0 bases; unmatched junction nucleotides: 20. CDR3 length equals 21 residues. Germline-derived CDR1 and CDR2 are WSHSY and SAAADI. The CDR3 spells CASKGQGVRTLGRDSGNTIYF. The CDR3 DNA is TGCGCCAGCAAGGGACAGGGGGTGAGAACCTTGGGACGAGACTCTGGAAACACCATATATTTT.

The chain couples TRBV2 to TRBJ2-1; TRBD2 is a possible D gene (5 bases). Trimming took 3 bases from V and 4 from J, leaving 13 bases between them. Germline loops: CDR1 SNHLY, CDR2 FYNNEI. The CDR3 extends over 15 amino acids. The CDR3 here is CASSDSEGPYNEQFF. As DNA, the CDR3 is TGTGCCAGCAGTGATTCAGAGGGCCCGTACAATGAGCAGTTCTTC.

The chain employs TRBV4-1 and TRBJ2-7; D ambiguous. The germline V gene encodes CDR1 MGHRA and CDR2 YSYEKL. The V end was cut by 1 base, the J end by 0 bases, with 13 bases between. The CDR3 totals 16 residues. In DNA, the CDR3 is TGCGCCAGCAGCCAAGCGTCCGGGTCGAGCTCCTACGAGCAGTACTTC. It specifies CASSQASGSSSYEQYF.

The V gene is TRBV18, the J gene TRBJ2-7; 8 bases are shared with TRBD1. The CDR3 contains 14 residues. The junction had 6 bases not matched to a gene; V was cut back by 3 bases and J by 5 bases. CDR1 and CDR2 from the germline V gene are KGHSH and LQKENI. Here the CDR3 DNA reads TGTGCCAGCTCACCCGTGGACAGGGCCCACGAGCAGTACTTC. Translating gives CASSPVDRAHEQYF. Using reference TRBV18 and TRBJ2-7 for the parts outside the CDR3, the full variable domain is NAGVMQNPRHLVRRRGQEARLRCSPMKGHSHVYWYRQLPEEGLKFMVYLQKENIIDESGMPKERFSAEFPKEGPSILRIQQVVRGDSAAYFCASSPVDRAHEQYFGPGTRLTVT.

The chain links TRBV6-1 to TRBJ1-2; perhaps TRBD1 as D (5 bases). This CDR3 spans 15 amino acids. Germline CDR1 and CDR2: MNHNS and SASEGT. The germline V and J ends were trimmed by 5 bases and 6 bases, with 19 bases remaining between them. DNA for the CDR3: TGTGCCAGCAGTCTACAAACCCAGGGTGGTCATGGCTACACCTTC. Its translation is CASSLQTQGGHGYTF.

The rearrangement uses TRBV5-1 and TRBJ2-5; no clear D gene. The V gene lost 0 bases and the J gene lost 2 bases, with 8 bases spanning the gap. In germline, CDR1 is SGHRS, CDR2 YFSETQ. This CDR3 has 14 residues. CDR3 residues: CASSLVMGQETQYF. The CDR3 coding sequence is TGCGCCAGCAGCTTGGTGATGGGGCAAGAGACCCAGTACTTC.

In DNA form, the CDR3 reads TGCGCCAGCAGCCCCGGTGGGACTAGCGCCTCCTACGAGCAGTACTTC. Translated, it gives CASSPGGTSASYEQYF. V is TRBV5-1 and J is TRBJ2-7; TRBD2 matches 10 bases. V trimming: 4 bases; J trimming: 0 bases; junction bases outside the gene matches: 7. This CDR3 spans 16 amino acids. Germline lookup yields CDR1 SGHRS and CDR2 YFSETQ.

The table lists this clone with a few counts. The chain recombines TRBV14 with TRBJ2-7; TRBD2 is a possible D gene (6 bases). V shed 9 bases and J shed 4 bases, with 22 bases lying between them. This CDR3 has 15 residues. Germline CDR1 and CDR2: SGHDN and FVKESK. The CDR3 region has the DNA TGTGCCAGAGACCAAGGACTATCCGTGGGGTACGAGCAGTACTTC. Its protein is CARDQGLSVGYEQYF.